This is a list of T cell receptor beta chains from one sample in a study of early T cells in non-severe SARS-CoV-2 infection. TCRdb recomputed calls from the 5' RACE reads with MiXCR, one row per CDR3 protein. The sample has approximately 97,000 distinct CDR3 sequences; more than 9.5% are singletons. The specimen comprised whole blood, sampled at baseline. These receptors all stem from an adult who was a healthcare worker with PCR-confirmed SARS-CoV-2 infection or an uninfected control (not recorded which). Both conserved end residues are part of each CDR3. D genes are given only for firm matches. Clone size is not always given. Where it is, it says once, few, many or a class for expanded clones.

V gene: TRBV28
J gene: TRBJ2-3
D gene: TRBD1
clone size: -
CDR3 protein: CASRDRATDTQYF
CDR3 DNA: TGTGCCAGCAGGGACAGGGCCACAGATACGCAGTATTTT

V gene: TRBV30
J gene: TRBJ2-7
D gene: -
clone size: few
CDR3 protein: CAWSVRLSYEQYF
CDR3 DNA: TGTGCCTGGAGTGTTAGACTTTCCTACGAGCAGTACTTC

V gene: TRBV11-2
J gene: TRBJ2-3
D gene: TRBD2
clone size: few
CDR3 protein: CASSLGLAGKVDTQYF
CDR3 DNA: TGTGCCAGCAGCTTAGGGCTAGCGGGTAAAGTGGATACGCAGTATTTT

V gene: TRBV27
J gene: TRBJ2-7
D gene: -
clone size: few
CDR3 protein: CASSYQGNYEQYF
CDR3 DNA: TGTGCCAGCAGTTACCAGGGTAACTACGAGCAGTACTTC

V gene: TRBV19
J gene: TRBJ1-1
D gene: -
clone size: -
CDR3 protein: CASSMSSSEAFF
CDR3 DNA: TGTGCCAGTAGTATGTCCAGTTCCGAAGCTTTCTTT

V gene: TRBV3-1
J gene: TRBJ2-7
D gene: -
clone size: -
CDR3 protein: CASSRARGQTYEQYF
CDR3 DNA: TGTGCCAGCAGCCGCGCTAGGGGTCAGACCTACGAGCAGTACTTC

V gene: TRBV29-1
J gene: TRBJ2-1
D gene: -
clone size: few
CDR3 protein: CSVDYAGLPDNEQFF
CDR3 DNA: TGCAGCGTTGATTACGCGGGGTTGCCTGACAATGAGCAGTTCTTC

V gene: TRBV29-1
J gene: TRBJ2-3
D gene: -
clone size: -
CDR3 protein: CSVGSRKETDTQYF
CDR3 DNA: TGCAGCGTTGGGTCCAGGAAGGAGACAGATACGCAGTATTTT

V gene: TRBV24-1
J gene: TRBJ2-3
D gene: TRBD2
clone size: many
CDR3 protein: CATSAAGGTDTQYF
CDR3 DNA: TGTGCCACCAGTGCAGCGGGGGGCACAGATACGCAGTATTTT

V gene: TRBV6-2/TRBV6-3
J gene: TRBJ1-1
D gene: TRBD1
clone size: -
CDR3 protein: CASNDPGRGARTEAFF
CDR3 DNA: TGTGCCAGCAACGACCCGGGCAGGGGGGCGCGGACTGAAGCTTTCTTT

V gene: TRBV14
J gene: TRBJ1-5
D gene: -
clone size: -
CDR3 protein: CASSQDGNQPQHF
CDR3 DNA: TGTGCCAGCAGCCAAGACGGCAATCAGCCCCAGCATTTT

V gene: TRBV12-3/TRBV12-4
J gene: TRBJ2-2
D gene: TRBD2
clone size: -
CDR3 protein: CASSPTSGIVTGELFF
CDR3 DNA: TGTGCCAGCAGTCCGACTAGCGGGATTGTCACCGGGGAGCTGTTTTTT

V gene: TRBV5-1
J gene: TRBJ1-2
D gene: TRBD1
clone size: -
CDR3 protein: CASSGGTGYYGYTF
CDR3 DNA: TGCGCCAGCAGCGGAGGGACAGGGTACTATGGCTACACCTTC

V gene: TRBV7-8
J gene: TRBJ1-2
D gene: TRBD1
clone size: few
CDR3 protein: CASSSPLGQGYGYTF
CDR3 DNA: TGTGCCAGCAGCTCCCCGTTAGGACAGGGCTATGGCTACACCTTC

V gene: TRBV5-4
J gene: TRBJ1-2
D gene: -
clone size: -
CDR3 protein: CASSWGGRNYGYTF
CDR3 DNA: TGTGCCAGCAGCTGGGGCGGACGAAACTATGGCTACACCTTC

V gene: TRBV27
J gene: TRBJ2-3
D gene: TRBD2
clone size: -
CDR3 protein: CASRTSGTDTQYF
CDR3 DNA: TGTGCCAGCAGGACTAGCGGGACCGATACGCAGTATTTT

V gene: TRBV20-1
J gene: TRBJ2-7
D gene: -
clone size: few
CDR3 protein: CSATSQGPYEQYF
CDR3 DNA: TGCAGTGCTACGAGTCAGGGGCCGTACGAGCAGTACTTC

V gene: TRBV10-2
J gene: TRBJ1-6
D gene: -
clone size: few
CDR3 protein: CASSLDGELYNSPLHF
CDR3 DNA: TGCGCCAGCAGCCTGGACGGAGAGCTCTATAATTCACCCCTCCACTTT

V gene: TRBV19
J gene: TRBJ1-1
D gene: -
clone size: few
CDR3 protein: CATSWSGNTEAFF
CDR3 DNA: TGTGCCACCTCGTGGTCAGGGAACACTGAAGCTTTCTTT

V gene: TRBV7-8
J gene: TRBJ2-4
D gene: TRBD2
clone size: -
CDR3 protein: CASSPREGVSQWAAKNIQYF
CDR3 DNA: TGTGCCAGCAGCCCCCGGGAGGGAGTGAGCCAGTGGGCGGCCAAAAACATTCAGTACTTC

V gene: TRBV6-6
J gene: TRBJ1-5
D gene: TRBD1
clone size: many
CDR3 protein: CASSIGQGYQPQHF
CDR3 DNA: TGTGCCAGCAGTATAGGACAGGGGTATCAGCCCCAGCATTTT

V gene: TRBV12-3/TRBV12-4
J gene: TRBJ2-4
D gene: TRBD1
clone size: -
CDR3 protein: CASRITGTENIQYF
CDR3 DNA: TGTGCCAGCAGGATTACCGGGACAGAAAACATTCAGTACTTC

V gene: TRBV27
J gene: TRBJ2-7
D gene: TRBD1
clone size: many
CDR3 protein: CASSSETGSSYEQYF
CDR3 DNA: TGTGCCAGCAGTTCGGAGACAGGGAGCTCCTACGAGCAGTACTTC

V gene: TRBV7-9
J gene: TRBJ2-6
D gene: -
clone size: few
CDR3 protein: CASSLAQFSGANVLTF
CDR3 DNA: TGTGCCAGCAGCTTAGCGCAGTTCTCTGGGGCCAACGTCCTGACTTTC

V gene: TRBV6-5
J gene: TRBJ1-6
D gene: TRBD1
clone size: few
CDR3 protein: CASSRRGQGRSPLHF
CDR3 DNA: TGTGCCAGCAGTCGCCGTGGACAGGGCAGGTCACCCCTCCACTTT

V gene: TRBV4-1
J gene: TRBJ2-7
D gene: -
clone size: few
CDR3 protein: CASSLGNMGEQYF
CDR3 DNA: TGCGCCAGCAGCCTGGGTAACATGGGCGAGCAGTACTTC